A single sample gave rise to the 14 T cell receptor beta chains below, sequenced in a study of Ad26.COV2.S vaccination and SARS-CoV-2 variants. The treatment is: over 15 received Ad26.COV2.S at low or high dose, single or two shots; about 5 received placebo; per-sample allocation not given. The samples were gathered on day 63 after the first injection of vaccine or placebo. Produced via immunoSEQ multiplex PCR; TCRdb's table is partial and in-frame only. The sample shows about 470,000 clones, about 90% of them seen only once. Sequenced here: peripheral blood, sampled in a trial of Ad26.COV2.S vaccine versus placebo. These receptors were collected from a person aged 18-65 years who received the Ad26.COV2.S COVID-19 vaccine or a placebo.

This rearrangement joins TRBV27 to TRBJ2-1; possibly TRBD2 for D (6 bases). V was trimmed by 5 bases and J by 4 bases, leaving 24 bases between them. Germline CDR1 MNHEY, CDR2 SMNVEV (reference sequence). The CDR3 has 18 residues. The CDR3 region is CASSPYLSLAGMYNEQFF. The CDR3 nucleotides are TGTGCCAGCAGTCCATATCTCTCTCTGGCGGGAATGTACAATGAGCAGTTCTTC.

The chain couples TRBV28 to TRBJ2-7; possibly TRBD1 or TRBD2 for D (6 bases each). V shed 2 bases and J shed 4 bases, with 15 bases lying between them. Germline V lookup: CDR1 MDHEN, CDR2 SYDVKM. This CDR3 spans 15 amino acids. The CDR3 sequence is CASSLRRGAPYEQYF. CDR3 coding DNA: TGTGCCAGCAGTTTACGAAGGGGGGCTCCATACGAGCAGTACTTC.

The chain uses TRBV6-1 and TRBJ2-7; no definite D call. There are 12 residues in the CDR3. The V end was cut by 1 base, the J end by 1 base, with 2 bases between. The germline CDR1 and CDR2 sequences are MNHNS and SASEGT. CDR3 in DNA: TGTGCCAGCAGTGAAGTGTCCTACGAGCAGTACTTC. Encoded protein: CASSEVSYEQYF.

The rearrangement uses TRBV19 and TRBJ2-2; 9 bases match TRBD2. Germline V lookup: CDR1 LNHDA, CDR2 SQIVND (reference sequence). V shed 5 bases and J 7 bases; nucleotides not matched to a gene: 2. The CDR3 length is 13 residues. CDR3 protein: CASSSREGGELFF. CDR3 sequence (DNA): TGTGCCAGTAGTTCGCGGGAGGGCGGGGAGCTGTTTTTT.

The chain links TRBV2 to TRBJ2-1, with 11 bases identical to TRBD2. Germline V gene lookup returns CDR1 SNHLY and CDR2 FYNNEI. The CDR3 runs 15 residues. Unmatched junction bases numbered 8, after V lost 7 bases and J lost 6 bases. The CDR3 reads CASIGLAGGINEQFF. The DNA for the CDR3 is TGTGCCAGCATCGGTCTAGCGGGAGGAATCAATGAGCAGTTCTTC. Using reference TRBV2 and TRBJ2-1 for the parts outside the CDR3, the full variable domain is EPEVTQTPSHQVTQMGQEVILRCVPISNHLYFYWYRQILGQKVEFLVSFYNNEISEKSEIFDDQFSVERPDGSNFTLKIRSTKLEDSAMYFCASIGLAGGINEQFFGPGTRLTVL.

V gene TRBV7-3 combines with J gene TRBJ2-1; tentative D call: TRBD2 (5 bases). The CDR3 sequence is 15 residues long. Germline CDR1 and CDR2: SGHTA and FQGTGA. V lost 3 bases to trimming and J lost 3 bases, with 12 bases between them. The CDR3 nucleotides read TGTGCCAGCAGCTTCCGTCCGGGATTCTACAATGAGCAGTTCTTC. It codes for CASSFRPGFYNEQFF.

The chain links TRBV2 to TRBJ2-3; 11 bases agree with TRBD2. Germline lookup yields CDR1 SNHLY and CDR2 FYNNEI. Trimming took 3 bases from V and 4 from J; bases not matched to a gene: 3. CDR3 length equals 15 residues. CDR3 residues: CASSDSGRVADTQYF. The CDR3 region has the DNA TGTGCCAGCAGTGATAGCGGGAGGGTCGCAGATACGCAGTATTTT.

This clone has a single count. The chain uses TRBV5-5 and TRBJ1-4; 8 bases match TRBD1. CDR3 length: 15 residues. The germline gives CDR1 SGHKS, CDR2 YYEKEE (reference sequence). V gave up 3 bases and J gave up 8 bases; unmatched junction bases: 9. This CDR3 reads CASSSTGGPGEKLFF. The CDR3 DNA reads TGTGCCAGCAGCTCTACAGGGGGTCCAGGGGAAAAACTGTTTTTT.

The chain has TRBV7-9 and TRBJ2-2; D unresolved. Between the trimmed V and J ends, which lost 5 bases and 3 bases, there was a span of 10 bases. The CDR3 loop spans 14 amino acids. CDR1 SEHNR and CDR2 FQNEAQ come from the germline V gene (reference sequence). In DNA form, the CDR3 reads TGTGCCAGCAGCCCAGGTGGTCACACCGGGGAGCTGTTTTTT. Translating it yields CASSPGGHTGELFF.

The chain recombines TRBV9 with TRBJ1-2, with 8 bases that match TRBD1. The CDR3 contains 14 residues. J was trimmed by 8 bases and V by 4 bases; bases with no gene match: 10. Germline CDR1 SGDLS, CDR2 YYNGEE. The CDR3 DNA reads TGTGCCAGCAGCAGTACTACAGGGGGGGAAGGCTACACCTTC. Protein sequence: CASSSTTGGEGYTF.

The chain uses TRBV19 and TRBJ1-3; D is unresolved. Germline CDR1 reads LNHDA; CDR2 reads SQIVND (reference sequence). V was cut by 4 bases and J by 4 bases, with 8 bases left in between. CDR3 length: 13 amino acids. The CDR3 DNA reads TGTGCCAGTAGTACAATCTCCGGAAACACCATATATTTT. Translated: CASSTISGNTIYF.

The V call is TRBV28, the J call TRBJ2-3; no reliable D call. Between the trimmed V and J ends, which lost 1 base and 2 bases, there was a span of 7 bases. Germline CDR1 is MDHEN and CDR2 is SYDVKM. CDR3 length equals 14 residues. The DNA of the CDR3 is TGTGCCAGCAGTTTATTGGCGTCCACAGATACGCAGTATTTT. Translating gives CASSLLASTDTQYF.

The CDR3 protein is CASSEGFQETQYF. CDR3 bases: TGTGCCAGCAGTGAGGGGTTCCAAGAGACCCAGTACTTC. V and J are TRBV6-1 and TRBJ2-5; D uncertain. The CDR3 is 13 amino acids. CDR1 and CDR2 from the germline V gene are MNHNS and SASEGT. The V gene lost 3 bases and the J gene lost 1 base, with 6 bases spanning the gap.

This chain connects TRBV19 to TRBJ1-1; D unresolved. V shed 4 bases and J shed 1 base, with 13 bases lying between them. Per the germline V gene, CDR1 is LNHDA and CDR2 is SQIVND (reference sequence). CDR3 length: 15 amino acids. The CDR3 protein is CASSTPGWENTEAFF. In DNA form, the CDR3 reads TGTGCCAGTAGTACCCCGGGATGGGAGAACACTGAAGCTTTCTTT.